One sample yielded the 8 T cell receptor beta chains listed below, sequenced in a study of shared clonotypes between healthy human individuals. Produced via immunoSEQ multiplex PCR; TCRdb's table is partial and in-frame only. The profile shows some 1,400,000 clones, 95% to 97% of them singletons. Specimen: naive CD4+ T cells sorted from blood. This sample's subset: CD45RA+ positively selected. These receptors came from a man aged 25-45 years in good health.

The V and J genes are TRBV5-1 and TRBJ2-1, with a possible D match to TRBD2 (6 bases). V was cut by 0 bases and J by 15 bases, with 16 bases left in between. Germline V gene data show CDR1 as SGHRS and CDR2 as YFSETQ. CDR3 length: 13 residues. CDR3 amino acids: CASSLDPRDSMFF. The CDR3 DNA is TGCGCCAGCAGCTTGGATCCTCGGGACTCTATGTTCTTC.

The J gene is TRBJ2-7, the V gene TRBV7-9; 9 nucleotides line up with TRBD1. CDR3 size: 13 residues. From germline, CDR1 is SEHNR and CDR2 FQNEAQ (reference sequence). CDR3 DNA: TGTGCCAGCAGCCCATTAACCGGGACAGGGTCGGCTGTC. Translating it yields CASSPLTGTGSAV.

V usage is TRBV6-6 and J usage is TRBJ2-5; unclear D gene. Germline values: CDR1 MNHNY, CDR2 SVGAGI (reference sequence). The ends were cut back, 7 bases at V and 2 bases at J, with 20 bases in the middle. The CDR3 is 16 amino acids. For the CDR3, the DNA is TGTGCCAGCAAGGCCACCCCCCCCGGAGTTCAAGAGACCCAGTACTTC. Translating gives CASKATPPGVQETQYF.

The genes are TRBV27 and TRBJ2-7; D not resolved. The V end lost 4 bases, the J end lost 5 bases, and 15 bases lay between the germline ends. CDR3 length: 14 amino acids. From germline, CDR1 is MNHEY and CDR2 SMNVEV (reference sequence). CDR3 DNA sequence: TGTGCCAGCAGTTCCGGAAATACCCCCCACGAGCAGTACTTC. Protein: CASSSGNTPHEQYF.

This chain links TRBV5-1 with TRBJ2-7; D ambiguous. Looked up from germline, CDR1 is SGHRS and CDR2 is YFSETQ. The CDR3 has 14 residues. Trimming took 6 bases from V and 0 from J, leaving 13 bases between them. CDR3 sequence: CASTPAVSSYEQYF. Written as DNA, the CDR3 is TGCGCCAGCACGCCGGCCGTTAGCTCCTACGAGCAGTACTTC.

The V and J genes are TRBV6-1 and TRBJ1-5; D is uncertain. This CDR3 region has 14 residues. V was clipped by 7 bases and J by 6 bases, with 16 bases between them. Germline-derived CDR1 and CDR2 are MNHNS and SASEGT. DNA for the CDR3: TGTGCCAGCAAAACGTACGGGTCCGGTCAGCCCCAGCATTTT. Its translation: CASKTYGSGQPQHF.

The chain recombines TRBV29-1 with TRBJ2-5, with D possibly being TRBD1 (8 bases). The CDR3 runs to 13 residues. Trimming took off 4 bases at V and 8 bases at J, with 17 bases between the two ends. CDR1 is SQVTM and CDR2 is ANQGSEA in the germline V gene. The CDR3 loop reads CSVGYRGGGTQYF. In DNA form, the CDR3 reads TGCAGCGTTGGGTACAGGGGGGGAGGAACCCAGTACTTC.

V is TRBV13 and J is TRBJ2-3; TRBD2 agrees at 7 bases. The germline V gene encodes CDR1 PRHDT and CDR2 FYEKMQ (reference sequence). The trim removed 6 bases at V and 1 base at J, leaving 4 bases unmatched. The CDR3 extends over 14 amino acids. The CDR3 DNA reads TGTGCCAGCAGGCGGGGAGGGGGCACAGATACGCAGTATTTT. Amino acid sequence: CASRRGGGTDTQYF.